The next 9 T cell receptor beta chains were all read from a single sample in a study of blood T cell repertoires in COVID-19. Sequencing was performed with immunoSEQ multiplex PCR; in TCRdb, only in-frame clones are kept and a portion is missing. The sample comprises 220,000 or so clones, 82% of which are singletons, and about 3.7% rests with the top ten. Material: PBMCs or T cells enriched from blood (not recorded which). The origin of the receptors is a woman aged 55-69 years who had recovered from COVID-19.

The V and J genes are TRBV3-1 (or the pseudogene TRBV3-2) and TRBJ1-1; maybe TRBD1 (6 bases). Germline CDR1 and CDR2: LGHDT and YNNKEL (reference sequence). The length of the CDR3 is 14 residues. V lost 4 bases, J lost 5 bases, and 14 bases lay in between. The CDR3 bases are TGTGCCAGCAGCCCGACCCCCCAGGGGACTGAAGCTTTCTTT. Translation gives CASSPTPQGTEAFF.

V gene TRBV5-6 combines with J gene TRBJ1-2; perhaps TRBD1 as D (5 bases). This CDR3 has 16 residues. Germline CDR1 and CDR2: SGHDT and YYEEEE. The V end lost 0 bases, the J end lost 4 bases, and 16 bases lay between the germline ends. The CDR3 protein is CASSLGPGREGYGYTF. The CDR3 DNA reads TGTGCCAGCAGCTTGGGGCCAGGGAGGGAGGGCTATGGCTACACCTTC.

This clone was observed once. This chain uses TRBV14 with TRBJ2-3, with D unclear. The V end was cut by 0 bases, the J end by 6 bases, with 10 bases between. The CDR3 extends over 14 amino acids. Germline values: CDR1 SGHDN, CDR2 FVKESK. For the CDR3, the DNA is TGTGCCAGCAGCCAAGATCAAATTCCCGATACGCAGTATTTT. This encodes CASSQDQIPDTQYF.

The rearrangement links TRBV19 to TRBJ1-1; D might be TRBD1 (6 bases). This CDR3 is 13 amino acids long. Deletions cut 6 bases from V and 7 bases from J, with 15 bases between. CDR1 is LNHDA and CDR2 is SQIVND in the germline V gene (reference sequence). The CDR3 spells CASRPTGFDEAFF. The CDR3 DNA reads TGTGCCAGTAGACCCACAGGGTTTGATGAAGCTTTCTTT.

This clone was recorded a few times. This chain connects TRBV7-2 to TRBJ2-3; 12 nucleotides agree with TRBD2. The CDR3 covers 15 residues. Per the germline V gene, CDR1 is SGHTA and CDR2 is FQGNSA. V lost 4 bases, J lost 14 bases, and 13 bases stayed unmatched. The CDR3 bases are TGTGCCAGCAGCTCCCGGACTAGCGGGGCCCGCGACCTGTATTTT. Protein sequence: CASSSRTSGARDLYF.

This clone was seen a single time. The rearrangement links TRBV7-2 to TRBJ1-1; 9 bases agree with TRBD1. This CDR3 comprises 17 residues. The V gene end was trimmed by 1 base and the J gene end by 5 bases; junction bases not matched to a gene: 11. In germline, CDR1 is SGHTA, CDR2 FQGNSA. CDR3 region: CASSLEDRGFWRTEAFF. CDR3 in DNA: TGTGCCAGCAGCTTAGAGGACAGGGGATTTTGGAGAACTGAAGCTTTCTTT.

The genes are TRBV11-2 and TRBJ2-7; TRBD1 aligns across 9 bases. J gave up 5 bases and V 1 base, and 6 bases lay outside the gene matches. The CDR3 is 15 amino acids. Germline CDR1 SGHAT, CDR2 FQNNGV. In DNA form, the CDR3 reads TGTGCCAGCAGCTTAGTTGGACAGGGGTTCAACGAGCAGTACTTC. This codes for CASSLVGQGFNEQYF.

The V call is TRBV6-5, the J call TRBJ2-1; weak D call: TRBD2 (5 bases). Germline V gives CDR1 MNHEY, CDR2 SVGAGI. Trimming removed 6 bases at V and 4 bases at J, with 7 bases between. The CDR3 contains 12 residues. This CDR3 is CASRAGYNEQFF. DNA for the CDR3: TGTGCCAGCAGGGCGGGTTACAATGAGCAGTTCTTC.

As DNA, the CDR3 is TGCGCCAGCAGCCAACACGCCGGGACAGGGTTCTACGAGCAGTACTTC. This sequence encodes CASSQHAGTGFYEQYF. The rearrangement links TRBV4-3 to TRBJ2-7; 9 bases map to TRBD1. This CDR3 spans 16 amino acids. Germline V gene data show CDR1 as LGHNA and CDR2 as YSLEER. With V trimmed by 2 bases and J by 3 bases, 8 bases remained unmatched.